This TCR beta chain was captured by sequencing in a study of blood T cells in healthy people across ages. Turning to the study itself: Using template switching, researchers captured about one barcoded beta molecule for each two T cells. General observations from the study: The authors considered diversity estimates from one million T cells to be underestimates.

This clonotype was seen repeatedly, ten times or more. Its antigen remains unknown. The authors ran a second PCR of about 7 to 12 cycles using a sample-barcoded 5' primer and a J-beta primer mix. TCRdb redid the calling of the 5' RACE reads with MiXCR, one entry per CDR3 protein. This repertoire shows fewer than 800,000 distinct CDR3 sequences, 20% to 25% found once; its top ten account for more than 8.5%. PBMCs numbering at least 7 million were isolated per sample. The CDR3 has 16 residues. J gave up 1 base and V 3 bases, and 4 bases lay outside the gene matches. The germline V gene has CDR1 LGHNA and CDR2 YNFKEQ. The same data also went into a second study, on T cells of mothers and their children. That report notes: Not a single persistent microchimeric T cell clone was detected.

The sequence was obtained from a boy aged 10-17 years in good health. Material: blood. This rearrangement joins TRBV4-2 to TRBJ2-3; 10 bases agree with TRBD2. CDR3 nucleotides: TGTGCCAGCAGCCAGGTAGCGGGGGGCGGCACAGATACGCAGTATTTT. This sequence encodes CASSQVAGGGTDTQYF.